The 2 T cell receptor beta chains reported below all come from one sample, sequenced in a study of cytomegalovirus exposure and HLA in healthy donors. With 60 Vbeta and 13 Jbeta primers, the PCR was carried out. Measured with immunoSEQ multiplex PCR; TCRdb has only the in-frame clones, and not every one. In the table there are some 110,000 clones, approximately 82% of which are singletons. The specimen was PBMCs. Receptors originate from a man aged 25 to 40 in good health and CMV-seropositive.

The chain joins TRBV10-1 to TRBJ1-1; D remains ambiguous. Germline loops: CDR1 WNHNN, CDR2 SYGVQD (reference sequence). This CDR3 has 13 amino acids. With 3 bases removed from V and 7 bases from J, the gap between germline ends came to 12 bases. In DNA form, the CDR3 reads TGCGCCAGCAGTGAAGTTCTATCTAGTGAAGCTTTCTTT. It is translated as CASSEVLSSEAFF.

The chain couples TRBV7-9 to TRBJ2-2; no firm D call. V gave up 5 bases and J gave up 0 bases, with 7 bases separating them. CDR1 is SEHNR, CDR2 FQNEAQ, per germline (reference sequence). The CDR3 has 14 amino acids. The CDR3 coding sequence is TGTGCCAGCAGCCTCCGGGCGAACACCGGGGAGCTGTTTTTT. The encoded protein is CASSLRANTGELFF.